This T cell receptor beta chain was obtained from a study of Tregs in tolerant kidney transplant recipients. The V and J ends lost 0 bases and 4 bases, in that order; junction bases with no gene match: 7. The CDR3 loop spans 16 amino acids. The germline CDR1 and CDR2 sequences are SGHNT and YENEEA. Produced via immunoSEQ multiplex PCR; TCRdb's table is partial and in-frame only. This sample yields 100,000 to 150,000 clones, of which roughly 92% are seen a single time; over 0.5% belongs to the top ten. Sequencing was done on a sample of CD4+ T cells from blood. This chain joins TRBV11-3 and TRBJ1-2; TRBD1 matches at 8 bases. The sequence was collected from a human donor in good health. CDR3 in DNA: TGTGCCAGCAGCTTAGAGCAGGGGGCGCAACTCTATGGCTACACCTTC. This sequence encodes CASSLEQGAQLYGYTF.